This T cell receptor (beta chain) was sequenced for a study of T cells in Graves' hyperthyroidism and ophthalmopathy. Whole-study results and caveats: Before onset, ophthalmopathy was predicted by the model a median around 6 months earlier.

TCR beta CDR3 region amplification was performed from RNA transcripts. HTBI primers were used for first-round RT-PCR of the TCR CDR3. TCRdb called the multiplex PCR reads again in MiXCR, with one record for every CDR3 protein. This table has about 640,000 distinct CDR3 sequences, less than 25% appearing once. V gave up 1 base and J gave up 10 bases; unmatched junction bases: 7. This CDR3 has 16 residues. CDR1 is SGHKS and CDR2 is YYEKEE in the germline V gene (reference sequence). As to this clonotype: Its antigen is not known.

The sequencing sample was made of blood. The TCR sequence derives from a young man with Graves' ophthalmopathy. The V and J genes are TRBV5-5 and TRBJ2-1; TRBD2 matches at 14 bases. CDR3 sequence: CASSLRLAGGPLEQFF. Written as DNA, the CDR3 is TGTGCCAGCAGCTTGAGACTAGCGGGAGGGCCTTTAGAGCAGTTCTTC.